A single T cell receptor (beta chain) is shown here with its context. Its target is not known. The sample is drawn from a study of cytomegalovirus exposure and HLA in healthy donors. Overall study findings and caveats: Under in vitro conditions, a few CMV-associated chains were confirmed as specific for CMV antigens. Cytomegalovirus association was listed for 164 TCR beta chains.

Assay: immunoSEQ multiplex PCR; the TCRdb copy retains only in-frame clones and omits some. This sample has about 50,000 clones, with over 75% found just once. There are 13 residues in the CDR3. V was pared by 5 bases and J by 3 bases, with 10 bases between. Looked up from germline, CDR1 is SGHTA and CDR2 is FQGNSA. What was sequenced was PBMCs. The TCR originated in a young woman in good health and CMV-seronegative. The V call is TRBV7-2, the J call TRBJ1-2, with D unclear. CDR3 sequence (DNA): TGTGCCAGCAGCCTTATGGGCTACTATGGCTACACCTTC. This encodes CASSLMGYYGYTF.